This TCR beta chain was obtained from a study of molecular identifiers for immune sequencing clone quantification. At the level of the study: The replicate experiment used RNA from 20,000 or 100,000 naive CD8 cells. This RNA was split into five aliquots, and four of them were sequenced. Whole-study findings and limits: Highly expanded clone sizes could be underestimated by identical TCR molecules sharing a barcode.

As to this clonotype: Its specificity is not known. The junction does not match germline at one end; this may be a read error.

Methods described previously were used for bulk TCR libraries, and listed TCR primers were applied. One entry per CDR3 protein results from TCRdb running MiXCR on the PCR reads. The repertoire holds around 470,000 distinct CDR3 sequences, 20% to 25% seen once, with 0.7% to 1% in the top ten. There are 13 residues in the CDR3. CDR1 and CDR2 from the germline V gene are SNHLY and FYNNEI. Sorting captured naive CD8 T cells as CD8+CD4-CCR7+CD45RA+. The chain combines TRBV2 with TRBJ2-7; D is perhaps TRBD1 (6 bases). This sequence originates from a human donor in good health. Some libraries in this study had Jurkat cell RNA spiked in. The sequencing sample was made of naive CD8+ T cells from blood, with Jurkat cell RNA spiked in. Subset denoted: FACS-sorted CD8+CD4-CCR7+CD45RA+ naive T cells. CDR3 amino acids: CASKSDSSYVQYF. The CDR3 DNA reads TGTGCCAGCAAATCGGACAGCTCCTACGTGCAGTACTTC.